Shown below are 9 T cell receptor beta chains from a single sample sequenced in a study of T cells in Graves' hyperthyroidism and ophthalmopathy. The TCR beta CDR3 regions underwent amplification using RNA transcripts as the source. The HTBI set primed first-round TCR CDR3 RT-PCR. MiXCR, applied by TCRdb to the multiplex PCR reads, yields one record per CDR3 protein. The table records around 440,000 distinct CDR3 sequences, about a sixth of them present only once. The sequenced sample consisted of blood. The receptors originated from a woman under 30 with Graves' hyperthyroidism.

This clonotype was detected ten times or more. V usage is TRBV20-1 and J usage is TRBJ1-1; a weak D match, TRBD1 (6 bases). This CDR3 region has 13 residues. Germline CDR1 is DFQATT and CDR2 is SNEGSKA (reference sequence). Trimming removed 6 bases at V and 0 bases at J, with 11 bases between. Here the CDR3 reads CSAWDIMNTEAFF. The CDR3 bases are TGCAGTGCCTGGGACATCATGAACACTGAAGCTTTCTTT.

This clonotype was seen many times. The chain joins TRBV11-3 to TRBJ1-1; 7 nucleotides line up with TRBD1. Per germline, CDR1 SGHNT and CDR2 YENEEA. This CDR3 has 14 amino acids. The V and J ends lost 5 bases and 0 bases, in that order; junction bases with no gene match: 3. As DNA, the CDR3 is TGTGCCAGCAGCCGGGACAGCTTGAACACTGAAGCTTTCTTT. Its protein is CASSRDSLNTEAFF.

A word on this clonotype: A far larger clone is only one base removed, so a read error is likely. This chain connects TRBV12-3 or TRBV12-4 to TRBJ1-1; D remains ambiguous. The CDR3 consists of 10 residues. V shed 1 base and J shed 11 bases, with 5 bases lying between them. CDR3 region: CASSLGDAFF. The CDR3 DNA reads as TGTGCCAGCAGTTTAGGTGATGCTTTCTTT.

This clonotype was detected many times. V and J are TRBV12-3 or TRBV12-4 and TRBJ1-1, with 8 bases lining up with TRBD1. This CDR3 spans 14 amino acids. Trimming at V came to 6 bases and at J to 6 bases, leaving 9 bases not matched to a gene. The CDR3 reads CASRIGQGVPEAFF. The DNA for the CDR3 is TGTGCCAGCAGGATCGGACAGGGTGTTCCTGAAGCTTTCTTT.

Many counts were recorded for this clonotype. The rearrangement joins TRBV13 to TRBJ2-1, with 7 nucleotides matching TRBD2. The germline V gene encodes CDR1 PRHDT and CDR2 FYEKMQ (reference sequence). V lost 4 bases and J lost 9; bases outside the gene matches: 3. This CDR3 is 12 amino acids long. This CDR3 is CASSSRGGEQFF. CDR3 in DNA: TGTGCCAGCAGCTCCCGCGGGGGTGAGCAGTTCTTC.

This clonotype was seen a handful of times. One junction end does not reproduce the germline sequence, and a read error may be involved. The genes are TRBV7-3 and TRBJ2-3; D is possibly TRBD1 or TRBD2 (5 bases each). Germline lookup yields CDR1 SGHTA and CDR2 FQGTGA. The CDR3 is 14 residues long. The CDR3 here is CASSFRDPTGTQYF. The CDR3 DNA follows: TGTGCCAGCAGCTTCCGGGACCCCACAGGTACGCAGTATTTT.

Only a few counts were recorded for this clonotype. The rearrangement uses TRBV9 and TRBJ2-1; 10 positions agree with TRBD2. V shed 0 bases, J shed 7 bases, and the junction held 10 bases outside the gene matches. This CDR3 has 17 amino acids. Looked up from germline, CDR1 is SGDLS and CDR2 is YYNGEE. DNA of the CDR3: TGTGCCAGCAGCGTAGGGGGGGCTAGCGGGAGTTGGAATGAGCAGTTCTTC. Translating it yields CASSVGGASGSWNEQFF.

This clonotype showed up just a few times. V usage is TRBV4-3 and J usage is TRBJ2-7, with D perhaps being TRBD1 or TRBD2 (5 bases each). The V and J ends lost 0 bases and 5 bases respectively, with 11 bases between them. CDR1 and CDR2 from the germline V gene are LGHNA and YSLEER. The CDR3 is 14 residues long. The CDR3 region has the DNA TGCGCCAGCAGCCAAGATGCCAGGGACCACGAGCAGTACTTC. This sequence encodes CASSQDARDHEQYF.

This chain links TRBV28 with TRBJ2-3, with 10 bases fitting TRBD2. Trimming at V came to 6 bases and at J to 6 bases, leaving 9 bases not matched to a gene. Germline V gene data show CDR1 as MDHEN and CDR2 as SYDVKM. CDR3 length: 15 amino acids. The CDR3 DNA follows: TGTGCCAGCAGGAATAGCGGGGGGAATTTGGATACGCAGTATTTT. This encodes CASRNSGGNLDTQYF.